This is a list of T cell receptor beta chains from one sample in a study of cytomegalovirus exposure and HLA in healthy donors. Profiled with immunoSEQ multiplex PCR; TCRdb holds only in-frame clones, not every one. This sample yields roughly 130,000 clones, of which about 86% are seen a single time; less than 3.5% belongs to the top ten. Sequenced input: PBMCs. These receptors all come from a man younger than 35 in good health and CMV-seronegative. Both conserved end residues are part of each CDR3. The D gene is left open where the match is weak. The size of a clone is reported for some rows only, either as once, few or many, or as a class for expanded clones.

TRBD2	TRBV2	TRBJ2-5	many	TGTGCCAGCAGTGGGGAGGGGAAGTTAGTTGAGACCCAGTACTTC	CASSGEGKLVETQYF
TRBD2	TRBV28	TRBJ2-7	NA	TGTGCCAGCAGTTCCCTAGGACTAGCGGGAGTTATCAACTACGAGCAGTACTTC	CASSSLGLAGVINYEQYF
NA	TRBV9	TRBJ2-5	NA	TGTGCCAGCAGCGACTACAAAGAGACCCAGTACTTC	CASSDYKETQYF
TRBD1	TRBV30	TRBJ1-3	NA	TGTGCCTGGAAGGACAGGGGGTATTCGGGCTCTGGAAACACCATATATTTT	CAWKDRGYSGSGNTIYF
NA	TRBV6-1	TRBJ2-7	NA	TGTGCCAGCAGTGCTTACTACGAGCAGTACTTC	CASSAYYEQYF
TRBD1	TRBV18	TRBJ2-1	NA	TGTGCCAGCTCTCAACAGGGGCGGCCCTACAATGAGCAGTTCTTC	CASSQQGRPYNEQFF
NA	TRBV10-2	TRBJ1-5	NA	TGCGCCAGCAGGGACTCAGACGGGCCCCAGCATTTT	CASRDSDGPQHF
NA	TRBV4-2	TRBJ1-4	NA	TGTGCCAGCAGCCAAGAAAGGGGTTCGAGTTACGAAAAACTGTTTTTT	CASSQERGSSYEKLFF
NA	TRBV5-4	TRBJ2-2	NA	TGTGCCAGCAGCGGAGCGCCGGGACACGACACCGGGGAGCTGTTTTTT	CASSGAPGHDTGELFF
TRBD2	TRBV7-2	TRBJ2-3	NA	TGTGCCAGCAGCTTAGGGCTAGCGGGGGTGGATACGCAGTATTTT	CASSLGLAGVDTQYF
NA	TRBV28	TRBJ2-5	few	TGTGCCAGCGTCAGGGGAGAAGAGACCCAGTACTTC	CASVRGEETQYF
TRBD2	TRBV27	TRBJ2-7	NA	TGTGCCAGCAGTCTCCACGCTAGCGGATCCTACGAGCAGTACTTC	CASSLHASGSYEQYF
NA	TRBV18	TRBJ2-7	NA	TGTGCCAGCTCTCAGGACAGCTACGAGCAGTACTTC	CASSQDSYEQYF
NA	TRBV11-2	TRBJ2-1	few	TGTGCCAGCAGTAGGGAGTTCGGGCAGGATGAGCAGTTCTTC	CASSREFGQDEQFF
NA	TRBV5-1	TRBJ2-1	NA	TGCGCCAGCAGCTTGGGGGGCCCACACAATGAGCAGTTCTTC	CASSLGGPHNEQFF
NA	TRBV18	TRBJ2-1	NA	TGTGCCAGCTCACCACTGGGCAGGGTCGATGAGCAGTTCTTC	CASSPLGRVDEQFF
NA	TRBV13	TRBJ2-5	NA	TGTGCCAGCAGCTTTCTGGGAGTAGAGACCCAGTACTTC	CASSFLGVETQYF
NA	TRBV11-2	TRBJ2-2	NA	TGTGCCAGCAGCTCACTCGGATCCGCCGACTGGGGGGAGCTGTTTTTT	CASSSLGSADWGELFF
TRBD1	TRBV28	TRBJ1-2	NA	TGTGCCAGCAGTTTTGGACAGGGGGCCTATGGCTACACCTTC	CASSFGQGAYGYTF
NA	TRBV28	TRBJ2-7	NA	TGTGCCAGCAGTTTATTCAGTCGGCAGGGCCGCTACGAGCAGTACTTC	CASSLFSRQGRYEQYF
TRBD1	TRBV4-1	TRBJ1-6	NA	TGCGCCTCGGGGACAGAGAATAATTCACCCCTCCACTTT	CASGTENNSPLHF
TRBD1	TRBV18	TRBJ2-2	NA	TGTGCCAGCTCAGACAGGGCGAACACCGGGGAGCTGTTTTTT	CASSDRANTGELFF
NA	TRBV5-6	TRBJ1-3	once	TGTGCCAGCAGCCCTCTACGCTCAGGGCTCAGAAACACCATATATTTT	CASSPLRSGLRNTIYF
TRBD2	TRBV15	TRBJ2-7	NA	TGTGCCACCAGCGCCGGACTAGCGGGGGGATACGAGCAGTACTTC	CATSAGLAGGYEQYF
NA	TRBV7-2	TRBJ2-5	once	TGTGCCAGCAGCCCCGGACAGACCCAGACCCAGTACTTC	CASSPGQTQTQYF
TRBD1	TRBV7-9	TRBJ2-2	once	TGTGCCAGCAGCTTAGGAGTTTCACAGGGGGTCACCGGGGAGCTGTTTTTT	CASSLGVSQGVTGELFF